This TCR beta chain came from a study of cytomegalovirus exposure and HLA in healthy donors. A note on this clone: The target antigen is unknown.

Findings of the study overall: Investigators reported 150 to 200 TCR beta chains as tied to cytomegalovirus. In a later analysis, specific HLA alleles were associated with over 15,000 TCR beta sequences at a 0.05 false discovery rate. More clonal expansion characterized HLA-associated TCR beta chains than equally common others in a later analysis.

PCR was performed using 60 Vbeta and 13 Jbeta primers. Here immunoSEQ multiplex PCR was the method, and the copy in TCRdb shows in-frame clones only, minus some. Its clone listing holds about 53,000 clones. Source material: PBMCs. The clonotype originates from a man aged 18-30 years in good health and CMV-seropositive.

CDR3 nucleotides: TGTGCCAGCAGCTCGACAGGTTTGAACACTGAAGCTTTCTTT. Translated: CASSSTGLNTEAFF. J is TRBJ1-1 and V is TRBV7-3; D perhaps matches TRBD1 (6 bases). Germline V gene lookup returns CDR1 SGHTA and CDR2 FQGTGA. The CDR3 is 14 residues long. V lost 4 bases and J 0 bases, leaving 9 bases between the germline ends. Complete variable domain (other parts from reference TRBV7-3 and TRBJ1-1): GAGVSQTPSNKVTEKGKYVELRCDPISGHTALYWYRQSLGQGPEFLIYFQGTGAADDSGLPNDRFFAVRPEGSVSTLKIQRTERGDSAVYLCASSSTGLNTEAFFGQGTRLTVV.